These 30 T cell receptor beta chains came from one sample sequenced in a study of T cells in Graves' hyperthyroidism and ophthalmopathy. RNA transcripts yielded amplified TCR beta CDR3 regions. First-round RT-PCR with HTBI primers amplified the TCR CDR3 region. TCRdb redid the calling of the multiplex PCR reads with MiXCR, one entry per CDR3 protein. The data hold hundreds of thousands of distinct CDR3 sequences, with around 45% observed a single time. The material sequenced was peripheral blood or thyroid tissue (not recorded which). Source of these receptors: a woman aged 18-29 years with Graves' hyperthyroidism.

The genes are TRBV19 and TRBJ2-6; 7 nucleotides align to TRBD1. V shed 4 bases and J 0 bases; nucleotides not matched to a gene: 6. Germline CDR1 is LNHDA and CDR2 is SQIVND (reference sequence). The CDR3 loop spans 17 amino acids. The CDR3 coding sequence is TGTGCCAGTAGTAGGGCAGGGGGTTTCTCTGGGGCCAACGTCCTGACTTTC. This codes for CASSRAGGFSGANVLTF.

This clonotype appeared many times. The CDR3 bases are TGCAGCGTGGGGATCGGGGGTCAGCCCCAGCATTTT. Protein: CSVGIGGQPQHF. The V and J genes are TRBV29-1 and TRBJ1-5; D is possibly TRBD1 (5 bases). Germline V gives CDR1 SQVTM, CDR2 ANQGSEA. The CDR3 runs to 12 residues. V shed 6 bases and J shed 6 bases, with 12 bases lying between them.

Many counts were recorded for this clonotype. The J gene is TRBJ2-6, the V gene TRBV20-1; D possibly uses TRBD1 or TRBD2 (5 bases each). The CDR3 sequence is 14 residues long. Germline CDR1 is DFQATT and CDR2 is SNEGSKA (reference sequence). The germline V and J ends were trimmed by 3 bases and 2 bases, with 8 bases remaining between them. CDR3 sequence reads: CSASEGPGANVLTF. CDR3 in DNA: TGCAGTGCTAGTGAGGGACCTGGGGCCAACGTCCTGACTTTC.

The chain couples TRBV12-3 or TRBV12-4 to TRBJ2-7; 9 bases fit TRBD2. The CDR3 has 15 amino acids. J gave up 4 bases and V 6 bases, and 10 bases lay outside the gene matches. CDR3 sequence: CASSSGTSFPYEQYF. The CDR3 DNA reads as TGTGCCAGCAGCTCCGGGACTAGCTTTCCTTACGAGCAGTACTTC.

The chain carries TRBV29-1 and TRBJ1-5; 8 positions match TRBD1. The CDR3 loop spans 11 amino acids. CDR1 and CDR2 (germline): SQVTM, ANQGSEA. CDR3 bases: TGCAGTTGGGACAGGAATCAGCCCCAGCATTTT. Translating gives CSWDRNQPQHF. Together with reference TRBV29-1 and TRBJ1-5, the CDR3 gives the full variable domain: SAVISQKPSRDICQRGTSLTIQCQVDSQVTMMFWYRQQPGQSLTLIATANQGSEATYESGFVIDKFPISRPNLTFSTLTVSNMSPEDSSIYLCSWDRNQPQHFGDGTRLSIL.

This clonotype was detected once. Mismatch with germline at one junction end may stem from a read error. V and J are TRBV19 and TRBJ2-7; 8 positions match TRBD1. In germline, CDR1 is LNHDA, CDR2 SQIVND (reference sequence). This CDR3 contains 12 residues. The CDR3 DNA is TGTGCCAGTGGACAGGGAAACTACGAACAGTACTTC. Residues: CASGQGNYEQYF.

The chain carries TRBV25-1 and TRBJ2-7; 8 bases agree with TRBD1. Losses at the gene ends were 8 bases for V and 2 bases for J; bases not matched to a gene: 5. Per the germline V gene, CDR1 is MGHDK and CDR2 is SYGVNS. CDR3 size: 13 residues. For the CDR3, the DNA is TGTGCCAGCGACGGACAGGGCGCCTACGAGCAGTACTTC. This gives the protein CASDGQGAYEQYF.

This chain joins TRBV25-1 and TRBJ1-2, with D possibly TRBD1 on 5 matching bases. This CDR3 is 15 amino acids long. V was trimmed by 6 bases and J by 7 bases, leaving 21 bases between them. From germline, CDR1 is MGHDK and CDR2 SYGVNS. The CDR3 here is CASSTGLKSQGGYTF. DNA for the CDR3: TGTGCCAGCAGCACGGGACTTAAATCTCAAGGTGGCTACACCTTC.

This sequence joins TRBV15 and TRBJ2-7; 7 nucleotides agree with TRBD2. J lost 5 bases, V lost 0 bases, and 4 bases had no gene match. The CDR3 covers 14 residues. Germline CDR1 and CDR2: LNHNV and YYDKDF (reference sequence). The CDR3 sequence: CATSRDREANEQYF. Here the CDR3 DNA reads TGTGCCACCAGCAGAGATCGGGAGGCAAACGAGCAGTACTTC. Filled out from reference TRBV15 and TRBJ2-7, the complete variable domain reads DAMVIQNPRYQVTQFGKPVTLSCSQTLNHNVMYWYQQKSSQAPKLLFHYYDKDFNNEADTPDNFQSRRPNTSFCFLDIRSPGLGDTAMYLCATSRDREANEQYFGPGTRLTVT.

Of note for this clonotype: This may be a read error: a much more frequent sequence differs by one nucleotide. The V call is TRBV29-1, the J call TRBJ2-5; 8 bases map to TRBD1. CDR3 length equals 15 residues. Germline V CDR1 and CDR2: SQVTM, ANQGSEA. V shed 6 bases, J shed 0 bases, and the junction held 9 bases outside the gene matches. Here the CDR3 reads CSVGRQGRNQETQYF. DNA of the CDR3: TGCAGCGTCGGGCGACAGGGGAGAAACCAAGAGACCCAGTACTTC.

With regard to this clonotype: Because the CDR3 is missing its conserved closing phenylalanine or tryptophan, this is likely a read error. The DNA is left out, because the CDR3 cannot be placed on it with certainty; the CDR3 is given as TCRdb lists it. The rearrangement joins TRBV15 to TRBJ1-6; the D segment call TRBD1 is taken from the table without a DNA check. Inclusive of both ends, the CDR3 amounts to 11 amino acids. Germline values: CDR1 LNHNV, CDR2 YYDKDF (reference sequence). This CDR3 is CATSRETGGHY.

The CDR3, as DNA: TGTGCCATCAGTGCTGGACGGACCAACGTCCTGACTTTC. This encodes CAISAGRTNVLTF. The J gene is TRBJ2-6, the V gene TRBV10-3, with unresolved D. Germline values: CDR1 ENHRY, CDR2 SYGVKD. Trimming took 4 bases from V and 8 from J, leaving 9 bases between them. The CDR3 consists of 13 residues.

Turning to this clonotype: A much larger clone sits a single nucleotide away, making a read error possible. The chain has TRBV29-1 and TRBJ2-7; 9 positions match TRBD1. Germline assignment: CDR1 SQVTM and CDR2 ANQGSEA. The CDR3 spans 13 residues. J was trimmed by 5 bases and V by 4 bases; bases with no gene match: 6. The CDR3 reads CSVAGQGTNEQYF. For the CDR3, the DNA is TGCAGCGTTGCGGGACAGGGCACCAACGAGCAGTACTTC.

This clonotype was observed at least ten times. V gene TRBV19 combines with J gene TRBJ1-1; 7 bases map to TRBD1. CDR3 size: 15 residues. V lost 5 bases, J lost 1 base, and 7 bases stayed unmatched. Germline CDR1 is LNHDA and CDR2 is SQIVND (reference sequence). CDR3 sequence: CASSFEGAWNTEAFF. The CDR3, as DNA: TGTGCCAGTAGTTTTGAGGGGGCTTGGAACACTGAAGCTTTCTTT.

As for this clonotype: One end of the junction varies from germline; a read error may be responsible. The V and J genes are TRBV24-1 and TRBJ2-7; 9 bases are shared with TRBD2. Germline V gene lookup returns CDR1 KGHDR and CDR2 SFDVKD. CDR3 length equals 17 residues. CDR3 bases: TGTGCCAGCAGTGATTCCCTCGCGACTAGCGGAGCTTACGAGCAGTACTTC. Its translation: CASSDSLATSGAYEQYF.

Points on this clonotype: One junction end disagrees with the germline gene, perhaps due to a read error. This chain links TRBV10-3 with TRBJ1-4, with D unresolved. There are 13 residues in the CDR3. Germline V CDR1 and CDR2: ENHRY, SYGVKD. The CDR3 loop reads CASSYSSPEKLFF. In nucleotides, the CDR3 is TGTGCCAGCAGTTACTCGAGTCCGGAAAAACTGTTTTTT.

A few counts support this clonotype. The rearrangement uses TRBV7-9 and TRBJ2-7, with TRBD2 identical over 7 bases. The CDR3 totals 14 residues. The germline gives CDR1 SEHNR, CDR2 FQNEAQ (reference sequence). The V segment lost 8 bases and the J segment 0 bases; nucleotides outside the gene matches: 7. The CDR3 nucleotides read TGTGCCAGCGGTGCCCTAGCGGCCTCCTACGAGCAGTACTTC. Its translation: CASGALAASYEQYF.

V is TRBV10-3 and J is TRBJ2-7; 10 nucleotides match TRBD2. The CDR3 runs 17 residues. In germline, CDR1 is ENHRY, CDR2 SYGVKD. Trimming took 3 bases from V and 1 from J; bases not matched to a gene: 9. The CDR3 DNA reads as TGTGCCATCAGTGACCCGAGAGCGGGAGGGCCTTCCTACGAGCAGTACTTC. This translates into CAISDPRAGGPSYEQYF.

CDR3 loop: CASSVEGTPTGELFF. The CDR3 nucleotides read TGTGCCAGCAGCGTAGAGGGGACACCCACCGGGGAGCTGTTTTTT. The rearrangement uses TRBV9 and TRBJ2-2, with a weak D call TRBD1 (6 bases). V lost 0 bases and J 4 bases, leaving 10 bases between the germline ends. The length of the CDR3 is 15 residues. The germline CDR1 and CDR2 sequences are SGDLS and YYNGEE.

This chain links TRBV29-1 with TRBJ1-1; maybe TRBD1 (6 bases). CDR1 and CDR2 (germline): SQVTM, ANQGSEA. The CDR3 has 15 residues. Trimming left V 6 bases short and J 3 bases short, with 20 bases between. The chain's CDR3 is CSVDDRKRWDTEAFF. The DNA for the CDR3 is TGCAGCGTGGACGACAGGAAAAGGTGGGACACTGAAGCTTTCTTT.

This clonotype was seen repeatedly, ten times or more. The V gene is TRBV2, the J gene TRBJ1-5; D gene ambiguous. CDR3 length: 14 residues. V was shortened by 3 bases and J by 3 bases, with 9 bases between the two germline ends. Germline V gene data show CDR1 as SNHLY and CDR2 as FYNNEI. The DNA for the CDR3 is TGTGCCAGCAGTGATTCCGGGCTCAATCAGCCCCAGCATTTT. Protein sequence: CASSDSGLNQPQHF.

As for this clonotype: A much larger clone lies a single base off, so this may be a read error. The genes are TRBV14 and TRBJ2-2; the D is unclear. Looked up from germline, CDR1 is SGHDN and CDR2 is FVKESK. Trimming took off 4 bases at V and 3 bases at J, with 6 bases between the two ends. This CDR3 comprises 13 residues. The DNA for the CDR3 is TGTGCCAGCAGCCCTGCGGACACCGGGGAGCTGTTTTTT. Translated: CASSPADTGELFF. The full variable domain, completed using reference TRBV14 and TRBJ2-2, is EAGVTQFPSHSVIEKGQTVTLRCDPISGHDNLYWYRRVMGKEIKFLLHFVKESKQDESGMPNNRFLAERTGGTYSTLKVQPAELEDSGVYFCASSPADTGELFFGEGSRLTVL.

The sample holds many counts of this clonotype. Here the CDR3 reads CASSLDEWSMRGYTF. The CDR3 DNA follows: TGTGCCAGCAGCTTAGATGAGTGGTCAATGAGGGGCTACACCTTC. V usage is TRBV7-2 and J usage is TRBJ1-2; D not certain. Germline-derived CDR1 and CDR2 are SGHTA and FQGNSA. Trimming cost V 1 base and J 8 bases, with 17 bases left between them. This CDR3 contains 15 residues.

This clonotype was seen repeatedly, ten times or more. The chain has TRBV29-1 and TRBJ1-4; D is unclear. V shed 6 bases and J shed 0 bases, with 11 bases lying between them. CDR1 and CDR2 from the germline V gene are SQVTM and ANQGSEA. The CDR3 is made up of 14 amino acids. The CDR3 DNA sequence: TGCAGCGTCGCGGACGGTGCAACTAATGAAAAACTGTTTTTT. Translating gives CSVADGATNEKLFF.

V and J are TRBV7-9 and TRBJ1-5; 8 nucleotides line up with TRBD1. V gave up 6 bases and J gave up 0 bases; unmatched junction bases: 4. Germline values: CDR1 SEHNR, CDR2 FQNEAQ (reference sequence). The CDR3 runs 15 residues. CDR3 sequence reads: CASRPQGGSNQPQHF. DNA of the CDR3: TGTGCCAGCAGACCACAGGGGGGTAGCAATCAGCCCCAGCATTTT.

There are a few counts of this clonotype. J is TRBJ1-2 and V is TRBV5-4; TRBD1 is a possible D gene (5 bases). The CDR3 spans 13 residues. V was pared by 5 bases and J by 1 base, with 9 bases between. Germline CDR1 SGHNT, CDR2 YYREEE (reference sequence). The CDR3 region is CASRKTVNYGYTF. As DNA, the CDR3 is TGTGCCAGCAGGAAGACAGTTAACTATGGCTACACCTTC.

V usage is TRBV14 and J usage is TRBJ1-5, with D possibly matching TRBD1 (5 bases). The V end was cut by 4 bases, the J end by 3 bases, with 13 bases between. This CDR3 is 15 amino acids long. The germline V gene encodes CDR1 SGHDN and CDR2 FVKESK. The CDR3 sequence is CASSRETASNQPQHF. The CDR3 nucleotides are TGTGCCAGCAGCCGAGAGACAGCCTCCAATCAGCCCCAGCATTTT.

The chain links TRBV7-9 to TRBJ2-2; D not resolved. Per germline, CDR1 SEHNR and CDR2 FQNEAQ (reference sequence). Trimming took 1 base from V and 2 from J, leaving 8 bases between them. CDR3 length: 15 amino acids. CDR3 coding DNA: TGTGCCAGCAGCTTAGTTGGTGTCAACACCGGGGAGCTGTTTTTT. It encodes CASSLVGVNTGELFF.

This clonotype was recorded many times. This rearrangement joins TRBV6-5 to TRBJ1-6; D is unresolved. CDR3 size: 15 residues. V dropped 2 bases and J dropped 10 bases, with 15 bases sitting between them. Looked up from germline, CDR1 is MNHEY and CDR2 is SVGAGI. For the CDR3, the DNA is TGTGCCAGCAGTTACGAGGGCAGGCGAGGCTCACCCCTCCACTTT. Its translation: CASSYEGRRGSPLHF.

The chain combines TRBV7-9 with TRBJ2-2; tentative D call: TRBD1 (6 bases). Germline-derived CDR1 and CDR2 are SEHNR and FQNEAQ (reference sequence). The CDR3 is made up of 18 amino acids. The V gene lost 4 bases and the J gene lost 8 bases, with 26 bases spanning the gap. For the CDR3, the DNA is TGTGCCAGCAGCTCCCCGCGGCGGACAGCGCCTTGGGGGGGGGAGCTGTTTTTT. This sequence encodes CASSSPRRTAPWGGELFF.